These 17 T cell receptor beta chains were sequenced from one sample in a study of T-cell memory formation after mild COVID-19. One entry per CDR3 protein results from TCRdb running MiXCR on the 5' RACE reads. This sample has about 320,000 distinct CDR3 sequences, with 13% to 15% found just once. The specimen was PBMCs or a T cell subset sorted from them (not recorded which). Receptors were obtained from a man aged 18 to 29 who had mild COVID-19 (a few samples of this study predate the infection). Cell type and time point are not known.

For the CDR3, the DNA is TGTGCCAGCAGCGGCTCGAGTAAGAATCAGCCCCAGCATTTT. As protein: CASSGSSKNQPQHF. The gene calls are TRBV5-6 and TRBJ1-5, with D unclear. From germline, CDR1 is SGHDT and CDR2 YYEEEE. V lost 4 bases and J lost 4, with 12 bases in between. This CDR3 is built from 14 residues.

This clonotype was seen a few times. CDR3 sequence (DNA): TGTGCCAGCAGTTTAGCCAGGGGCGCCAACACTGAAGCTTTCTTT. This translates into CASSLARGANTEAFF. The chain joins TRBV12-3 or TRBV12-4 to TRBJ1-1, with a tentative D call TRBD1 (6 bases). This CDR3 has 15 residues. Deletions cut 0 bases from V and 2 bases from J, with 10 bases between.

This clonotype showed up just a few times. CDR3 nucleotides: TGCGCCAGCAGCTTGGAAGACAGGAACTATGGCTACACCTTC. Translation: CASSLEDRNYGYTF. The chain links TRBV5-1 to TRBJ1-2; D might be TRBD1 (6 bases). Trimming pared 0 bases from V and 2 bases from J, leaving 8 bases between. The length of the CDR3 is 14 residues. CDR1 is SGHRS, CDR2 YFSETQ, per germline.

This clonotype was seen ten or more times. This chain links TRBV4-1 with TRBJ1-4; D call uncertain. CDR3 size: 15 residues. The V end was cut by 0 bases, the J end by 8 bases, with 13 bases between. From germline, CDR1 is MGHRA and CDR2 YSYEKL. CDR3 protein: CASSQEWVRGEKLFF. The CDR3 coding sequence is TGCGCCAGCAGCCAAGAGTGGGTTAGAGGGGAAAAACTGTTTTTT.

This clonotype was observed a few times. The gene calls are TRBV11-2 and TRBJ2-7, with TRBD2 matching over 7 bases. The CDR3 contains 13 residues. The V gene's germline CDR1 is SGHAT and CDR2 FQNNGV. V gave up 4 bases and J gave up 5 bases; unmatched junction bases: 5. The CDR3 nucleotides are TGTGCCAGCAGCTCCTGGGGGGGGGACGAGCAGTACGTC. Its protein product is CASSSWGGDEQYV.

There are a few counts of this clonotype. This chain joins TRBV6-5 and TRBJ1-5; the match to TRBD1 covers 7 bases. V shed 11 bases and J 3 bases; nucleotides not matched to a gene: 7. Per the germline V gene, CDR1 is MNHEY and CDR2 is SVGAGI. This CDR3 has 13 amino acids. CDR3 sequence reads: CAVGQYPNQPQHF. The CDR3 nucleotides are TGTGCCGTGGGACAGTATCCCAATCAGCCCCAGCATTTT.

V gene TRBV4-1 combines with J gene TRBJ2-7; 10 nucleotides match TRBD2. The CDR3 is made up of 14 amino acids. CDR1 and CDR2 from the germline V gene are MGHRA and YSYEKL. The V and J ends lost 1 base and 6 bases, in that order; junction bases with no gene match: 3. The CDR3 DNA is TGCGCCAGCAGCCAAGGGACTAGCGGACCCGAGCAGTACGTC. It is translated as CASSQGTSGPEQYV.

The V call is TRBV4-1, the J call TRBJ1-2; no reliable D call. CDR3 length equals 13 residues. V lost 0 bases and J 3 bases, leaving 5 bases between the germline ends. CDR1 and CDR2 from the germline V gene are MGHRA and YSYEKL. CDR3 loop: CASSQEGHYGYTF. CDR3 DNA sequence: TGCGCCAGCAGCCAAGAGGGTCACTATGGCTACACCTTC.

This clonotype came up many times. This rearrangement joins TRBV5-8 to TRBJ1-5; no clear D. This CDR3 has 13 amino acids. Germline CDR1 and CDR2: SGHTS and YDEGEE. V lost 4 bases, J lost 0 bases, and 5 bases lay in between. The chain's CDR3 is CASSPDSNQPQHF. As DNA, the CDR3 is TGTGCCAGCAGCCCCGATAGCAATCAGCCCCAGCATTTT.

The chain is built from TRBV7-2 and TRBJ1-3; D might be TRBD1 (5 bases). CDR1 and CDR2 from the germline V gene are SGHTA and FQGNSA. V was clipped by 5 bases and J by 4 bases, with 15 bases between them. This CDR3 spans 15 amino acids. CDR3 residues: CASSPLGVAGNTIYF. CDR3 coding DNA: TGTGCCAGCAGCCCGTTGGGGGTGGCAGGAAACACCATATATTTT.

The J gene is TRBJ1-2, the V gene TRBV29-1; D gene uncertain. Trimming took 3 bases from V and 7 from J, leaving 3 bases between them. This CDR3 is built from 9 residues. Germline V gene sequence: CDR1 SQVTM, CDR2 ANQGSEA. CDR3 nucleotide sequence: TGCAGCGTTGAGCTTGGCTACACCTTC. Protein sequence: CSVELGYTF. Looking up the rest from reference TRBV29-1 and TRBJ1-2 gives the full variable domain: SAVISQKPSRDICQRGTSLTIQCQVDSQVTMMFWYRQQPGQSLTLIATANQGSEATYESGFVIDKFPISRPNLTFSTLTVSNMSPEDSSIYLCSVELGYTFGSGTRLTVV.

This chain links TRBV7-6 with TRBJ1-5; D gene unclear. The CDR3 loop spans 15 amino acids. V shed 0 bases and J shed 3 bases, with 9 bases lying between them. Germline CDR1 reads SGHVS; CDR2 reads FNYEAQ. The CDR3 loop reads CASSLASGFNQPQHF. The DNA for the CDR3 is TGTGCCAGCAGCTTAGCGTCGGGGTTCAATCAGCCCCAGCATTTT.

This clonotype was observed a few times. The CDR3 loop reads CASSRTGALDEQFF. As DNA, the CDR3 is TGTGCCAGCTCCCGGACAGGAGCTTTGGATGAGCAGTTCTTC. The chain uses TRBV18 and TRBJ2-1; 7 nucleotides line up with TRBD1. Germline V lookup: CDR1 KGHSH, CDR2 LQKENI. The CDR3 extends over 14 amino acids. Unmatched junction bases numbered 10, after V lost 6 bases and J lost 8 bases.

The chain links TRBV5-1 to TRBJ1-6, with a weak D call TRBD1 (5 bases). Trimming cost V 2 bases and J 4 bases, with 7 bases left between them. Germline CDR1 SGHRS, CDR2 YFSETQ. This CDR3 is 14 amino acids long. CDR3 bases: TGCGCCAGCAGCTTTCAGGGATATAATTCACCCCTCCACTTT. This encodes CASSFQGYNSPLHF.

This clonotype was observed many times. The genes are TRBV7-9 and TRBJ2-1; D not resolved. The CDR3 covers 16 residues. Trimming took off 6 bases at V and 0 bases at J, with 15 bases between the two ends. The germline gives CDR1 SEHNR, CDR2 FQNEAQ (reference sequence). CDR3 in amino acids: CASRPQKTRSYNEQFF. CDR3 nucleotide sequence: TGTGCCAGCAGACCACAGAAAACTCGCTCCTACAATGAGCAGTTCTTC.

This sequence joins TRBV7-6 and TRBJ2-5; possible D gene TRBD2, 6 bases. In germline, CDR1 is SGHVS, CDR2 FNYEAQ. Trimming took 1 base from V and 4 from J, leaving 10 bases between them. The CDR3 is 14 residues long. Here the CDR3 reads CASSLGGAGETQYF. Written as DNA, the CDR3 is TGTGCCAGCAGCTTAGGCGGGGCAGGAGAGACCCAGTACTTC. The variable domain in full, completed from reference TRBV7-6 and TRBJ2-5, reads GAGVSQSPRYKVTKRGQDVALRCDPISGHVSLYWYRQALGQGPEFLTYFNYEAQQDKSGLPNDRFSAERPEGSISTLTIQRTEQRDSAMYRCASSLGGAGETQYFGPGTRLLVL.

The V call is TRBV20-1, the J call TRBJ2-1; D perhaps matches TRBD2 (7 bases). The CDR3 has 14 residues. Germline CDR1 reads DFQATT; CDR2 reads SNEGSKA (reference sequence). Trimming cost V 6 bases and J 2 bases, with 14 bases left between them. The CDR3 DNA reads TGCAGTGCGACGGGGGGCCGAACCTACAATGAGCAGTTCTTC. Its protein is CSATGGRTYNEQFF.